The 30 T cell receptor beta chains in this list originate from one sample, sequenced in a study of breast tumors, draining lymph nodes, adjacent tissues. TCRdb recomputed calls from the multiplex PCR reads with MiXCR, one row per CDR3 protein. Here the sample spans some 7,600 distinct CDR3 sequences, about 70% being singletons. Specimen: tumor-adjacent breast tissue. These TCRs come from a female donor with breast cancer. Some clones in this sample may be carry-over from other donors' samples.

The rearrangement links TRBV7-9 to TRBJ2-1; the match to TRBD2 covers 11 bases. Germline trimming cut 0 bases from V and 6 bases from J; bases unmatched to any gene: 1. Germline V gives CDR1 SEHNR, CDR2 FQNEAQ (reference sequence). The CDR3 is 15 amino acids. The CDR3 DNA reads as TGTGCCAGCAGCTTAGCTAGCGGGGGGGCCAATGAGCAGTTCTTC. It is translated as CASSLASGGANEQFF.

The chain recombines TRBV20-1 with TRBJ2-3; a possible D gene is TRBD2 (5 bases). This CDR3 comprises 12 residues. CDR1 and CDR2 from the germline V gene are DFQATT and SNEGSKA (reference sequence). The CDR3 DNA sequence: TGCAGCGTTGAGAGGGCTCCAGATACGCAGTATTTT. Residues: CSVERAPDTQYF.

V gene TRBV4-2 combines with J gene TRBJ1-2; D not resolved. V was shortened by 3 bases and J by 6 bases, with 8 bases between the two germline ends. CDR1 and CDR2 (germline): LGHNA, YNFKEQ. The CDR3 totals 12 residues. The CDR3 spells CASSQGMDGYTF. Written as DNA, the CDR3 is TGTGCCAGCAGCCAGGGGATGGATGGCTACACCTTC.

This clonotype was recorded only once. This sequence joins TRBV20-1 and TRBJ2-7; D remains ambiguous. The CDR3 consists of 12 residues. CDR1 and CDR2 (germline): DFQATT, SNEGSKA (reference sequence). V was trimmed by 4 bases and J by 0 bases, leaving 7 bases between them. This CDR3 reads CSAKQSSYEQYF. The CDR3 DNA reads TGCAGTGCTAAACAGAGCTCCTACGAGCAGTACTTC.

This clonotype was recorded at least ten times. The CDR3 DNA reads as TGTGCCAGCAGTGTTGGGTCCTACAATGAGCAGTTCTTC. Amino acids: CASSVGSYNEQFF. The rearrangement links TRBV2 to TRBJ2-1; the D is unclear. Germline V CDR1 and CDR2: SNHLY, FYNNEI. CDR3 size: 13 residues. V was shortened by 4 bases and J by 1 base, with 5 bases between the two germline ends.

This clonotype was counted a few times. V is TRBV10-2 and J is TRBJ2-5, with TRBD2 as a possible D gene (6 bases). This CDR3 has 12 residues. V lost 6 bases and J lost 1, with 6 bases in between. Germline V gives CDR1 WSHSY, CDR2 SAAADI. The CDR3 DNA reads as TGCGCCAGCAGGGGGGGCCAAGAGACCCAGTACTTC. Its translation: CASRGGQETQYF.

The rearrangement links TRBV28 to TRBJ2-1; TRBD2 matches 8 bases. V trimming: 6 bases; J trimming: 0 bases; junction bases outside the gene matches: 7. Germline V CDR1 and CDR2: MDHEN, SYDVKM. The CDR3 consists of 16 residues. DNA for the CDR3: TGTGCCAGCAGCCCCGGGGCGGGGGGCTCCTACAATGAGCAGTTCTTC. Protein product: CASSPGAGGSYNEQFF.

The chain's CDR3 is CASSQEKSSDTQYF. Here the CDR3 DNA reads TGTGCCAGCAGCCAAGAAAAGTCTTCCGATACGCAGTATTTT. The rearrangement uses TRBV3-1 and TRBJ2-3; D gene unclear. The V gene lost 0 bases and the J gene lost 6 bases, with 10 bases spanning the gap. CDR3 length: 14 amino acids. Looked up from germline, CDR1 is LGHDT and CDR2 is YNNKEL (reference sequence).

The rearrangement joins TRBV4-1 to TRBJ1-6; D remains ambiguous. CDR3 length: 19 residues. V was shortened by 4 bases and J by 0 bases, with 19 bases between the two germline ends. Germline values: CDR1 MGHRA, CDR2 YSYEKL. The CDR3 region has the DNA TGCGCCAGCAGCCGCACCGGGTCCCCAGAGTACTCCTATAATTCACCCCTCCACTTT. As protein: CASSRTGSPEYSYNSPLHF.

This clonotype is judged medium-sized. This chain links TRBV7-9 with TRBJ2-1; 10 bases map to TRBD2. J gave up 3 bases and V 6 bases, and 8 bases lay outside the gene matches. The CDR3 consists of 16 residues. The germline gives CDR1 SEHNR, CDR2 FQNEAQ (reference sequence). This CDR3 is CASRNSPSGSYNEQFF. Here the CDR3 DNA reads TGTGCCAGCAGAAACTCACCTAGCGGGAGCTACAATGAGCAGTTCTTC. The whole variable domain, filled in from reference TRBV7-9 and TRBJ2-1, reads DTGVSQNPRHKITKRGQNVTFRCDPISEHNRLYWYRQTLGQGPEFLTYFQNEAQLEKSRLLSDRFSAERPKGSFSTLEIQRTEQGDSAMYLCASRNSPSGSYNEQFFGPGTRLTVL.

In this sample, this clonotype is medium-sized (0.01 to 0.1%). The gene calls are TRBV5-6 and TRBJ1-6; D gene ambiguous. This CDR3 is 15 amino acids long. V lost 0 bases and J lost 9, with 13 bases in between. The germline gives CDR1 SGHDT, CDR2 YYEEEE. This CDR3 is CASSLDWGLTSPLHF. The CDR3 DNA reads TGTGCCAGCAGCTTGGATTGGGGTTTGACTTCACCCCTCCACTTT.

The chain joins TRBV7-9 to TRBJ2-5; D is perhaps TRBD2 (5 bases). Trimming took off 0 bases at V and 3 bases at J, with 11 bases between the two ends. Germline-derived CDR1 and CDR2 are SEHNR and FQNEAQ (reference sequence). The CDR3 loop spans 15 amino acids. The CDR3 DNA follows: TGTGCCAGCAGCTTAGCGGGAGACGGGAAAGAGACCCAGTACTTC. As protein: CASSLAGDGKETQYF. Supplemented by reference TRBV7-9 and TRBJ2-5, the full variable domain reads DTGVSQNPRHKITKRGQNVTFRCDPISEHNRLYWYRQTLGQGPEFLTYFQNEAQLEKSRLLSDRFSAERPKGSFSTLEIQRTEQGDSAMYLCASSLAGDGKETQYFGPGTRLLVL.

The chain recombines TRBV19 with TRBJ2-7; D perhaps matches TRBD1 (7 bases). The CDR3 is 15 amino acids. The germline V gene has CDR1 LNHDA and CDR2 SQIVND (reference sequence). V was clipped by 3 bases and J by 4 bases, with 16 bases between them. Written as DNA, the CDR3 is TGTGCCAGTAGTATGCGGAGGGGGCGGGCATACGAGCAGTACTTC. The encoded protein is CASSMRRGRAYEQYF.

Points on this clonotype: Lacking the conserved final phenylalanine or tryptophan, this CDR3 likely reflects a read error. The CDR3, as DNA: TGTGCCAGCAGCTTAGCTCTAGCGGGAGGGGTCGAGCAGTACTCC. Amino acids: CASSLALAGGVEQYS. This chain connects TRBV11-2 to TRBJ2-7, with TRBD2 matching 12 bases. This CDR3 is 15 amino acids long. Unmatched junction bases numbered 4, after V lost 1 base and J lost 6 bases. Germline loops: CDR1 SGHAT, CDR2 FQNNGV.

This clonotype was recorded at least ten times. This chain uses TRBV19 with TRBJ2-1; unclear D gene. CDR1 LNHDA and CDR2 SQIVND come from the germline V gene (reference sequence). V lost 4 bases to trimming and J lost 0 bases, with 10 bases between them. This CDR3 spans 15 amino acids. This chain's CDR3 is CASSRSVASYNEQFF. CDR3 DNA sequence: TGTGCCAGTAGTAGGTCTGTGGCCTCCTACAATGAGCAGTTCTTC. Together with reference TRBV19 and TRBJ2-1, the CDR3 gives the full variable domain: DGGITQSPKYLFRKEGQNVTLSCEQNLNHDAMYWYRQDPGQGLRLIYYSQIVNDFQKGDIAEGYSVSREKKESFPLTVTSAQKNPTAFYLCASSRSVASYNEQFFGPGTRLTVL.

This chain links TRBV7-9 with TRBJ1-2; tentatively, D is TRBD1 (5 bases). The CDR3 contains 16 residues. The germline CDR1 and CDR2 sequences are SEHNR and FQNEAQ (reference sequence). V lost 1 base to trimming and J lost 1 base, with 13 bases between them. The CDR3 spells CASSLGGTANNYGYTF. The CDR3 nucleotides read TGTGCCAGCAGCTTAGGCGGGACTGCCAATAACTATGGCTACACCTTC.

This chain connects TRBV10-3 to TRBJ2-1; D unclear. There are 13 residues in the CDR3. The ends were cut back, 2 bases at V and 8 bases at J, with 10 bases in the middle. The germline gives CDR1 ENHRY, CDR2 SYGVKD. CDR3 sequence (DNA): TGTGCCATCAGTGAGGGCTTGGACGATGAGCAGTTCTTC. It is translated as CAISEGLDDEQFF.

The CDR3 sequence: CASRYSSGNTIYF. CDR3 nucleotide sequence: TGTGCCAGCAGGTACAGCTCTGGAAACACCATATATTTT. This rearrangement joins TRBV3-1 to TRBJ1-3; D gene uncertain. CDR3 length: 13 residues. Germline CDR1 is LGHDT and CDR2 is YNNKEL (reference sequence). Trimming took off 6 bases at V and 0 bases at J, with 6 bases between the two ends.

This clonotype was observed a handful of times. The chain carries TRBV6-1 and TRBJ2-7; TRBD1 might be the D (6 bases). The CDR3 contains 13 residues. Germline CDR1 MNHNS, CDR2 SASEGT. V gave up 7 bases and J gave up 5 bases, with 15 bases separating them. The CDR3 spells CASILWDTHEQYF. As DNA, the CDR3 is TGTGCCAGCATTTTGTGGGACACCCACGAGCAGTACTTC.

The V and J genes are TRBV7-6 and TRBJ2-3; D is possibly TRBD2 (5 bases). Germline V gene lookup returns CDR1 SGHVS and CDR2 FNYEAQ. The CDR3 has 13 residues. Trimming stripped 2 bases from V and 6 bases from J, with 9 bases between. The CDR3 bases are TGTGCCAGCAGCTTACTAGCAGTCGATACGCAGTATTTT. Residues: CASSLLAVDTQYF.

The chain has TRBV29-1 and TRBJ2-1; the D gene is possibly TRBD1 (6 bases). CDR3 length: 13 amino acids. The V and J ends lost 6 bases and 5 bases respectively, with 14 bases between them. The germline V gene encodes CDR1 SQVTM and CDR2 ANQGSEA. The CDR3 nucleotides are TGCAGCGTAAACAGGGTCAGGAACAATGAGCAGTTCTTC. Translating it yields CSVNRVRNNEQFF.

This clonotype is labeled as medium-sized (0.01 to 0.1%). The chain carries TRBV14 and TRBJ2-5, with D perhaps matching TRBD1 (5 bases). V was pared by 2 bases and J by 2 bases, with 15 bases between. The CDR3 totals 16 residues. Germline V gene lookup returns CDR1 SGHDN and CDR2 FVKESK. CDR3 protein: CASSQILRQGQETQYF. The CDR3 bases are TGTGCCAGCAGCCAAATCCTTCGGCAGGGACAAGAGACCCAGTACTTC.

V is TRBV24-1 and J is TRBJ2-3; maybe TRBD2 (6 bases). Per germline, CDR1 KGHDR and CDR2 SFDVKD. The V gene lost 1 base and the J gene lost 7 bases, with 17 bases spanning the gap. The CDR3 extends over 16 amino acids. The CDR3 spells CATSDFSAGLSHTQYF. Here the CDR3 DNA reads TGTGCCACCAGTGATTTCTCAGCGGGCCTTAGTCATACGCAGTATTTT.

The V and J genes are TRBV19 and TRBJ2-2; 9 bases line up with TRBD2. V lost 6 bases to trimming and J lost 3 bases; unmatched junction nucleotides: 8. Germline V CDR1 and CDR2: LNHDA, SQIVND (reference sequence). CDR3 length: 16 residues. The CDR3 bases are TGTGCCAGTAGGGGTAGCGGGAGTATTGACACCGGGGAGCTGTTTTTT. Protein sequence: CASRGSGSIDTGELFF.

The chain's CDR3 is CSAYGQGRVGYTF. The CDR3 nucleotides are TGCAGTGCCTATGGACAGGGGAGAGTAGGCTACACCTTC. The chain couples TRBV20-1 to TRBJ1-2, with TRBD1 identical over 9 bases. From germline, CDR1 is DFQATT and CDR2 SNEGSKA (reference sequence). There are 13 residues in the CDR3. V was clipped by 6 bases and J by 8 bases; unmatched bases: 10.

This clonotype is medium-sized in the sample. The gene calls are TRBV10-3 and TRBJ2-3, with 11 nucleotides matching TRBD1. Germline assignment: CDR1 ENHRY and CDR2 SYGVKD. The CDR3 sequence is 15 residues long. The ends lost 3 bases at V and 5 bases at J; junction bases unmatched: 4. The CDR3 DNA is TGTGCCATCAGTGAAGGACAGGGGGCGAGAGATACGCAGTATTTT. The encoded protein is CAISEGQGARDTQYF.

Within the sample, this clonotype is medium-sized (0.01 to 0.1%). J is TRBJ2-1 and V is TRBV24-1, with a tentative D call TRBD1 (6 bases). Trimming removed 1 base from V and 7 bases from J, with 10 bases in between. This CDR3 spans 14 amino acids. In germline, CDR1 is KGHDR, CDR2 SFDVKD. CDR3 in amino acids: CATSDLAGANEQFF. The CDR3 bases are TGTGCCACCAGTGATTTAGCAGGGGCGAATGAGCAGTTCTTC.

The DNA for the CDR3 is TGTGCCAGCTCGGGGGGAAACACAGATACGCAGTATTTT. It specifies CASSGGNTDTQYF. The chain uses TRBV6-4 and TRBJ2-3; 7 bases fit TRBD2. The V gene's germline CDR1 is MRHNA and CDR2 SNTAGT. The CDR3 runs to 13 residues. V lost 8 bases, J lost 2 bases, and 4 bases stayed unmatched.

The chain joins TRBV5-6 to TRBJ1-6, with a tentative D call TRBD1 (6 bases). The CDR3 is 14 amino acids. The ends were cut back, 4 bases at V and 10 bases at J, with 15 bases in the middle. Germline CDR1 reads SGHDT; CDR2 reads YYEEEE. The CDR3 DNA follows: TGTGCCAGCAGCGTTTGGGGGGGCCGCTCACCCCTCCACTTT. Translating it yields CASSVWGGRSPLHF.

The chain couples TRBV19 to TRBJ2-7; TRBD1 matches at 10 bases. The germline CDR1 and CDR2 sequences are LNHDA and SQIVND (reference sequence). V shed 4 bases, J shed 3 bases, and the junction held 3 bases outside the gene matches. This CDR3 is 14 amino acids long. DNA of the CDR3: TGTGCCAGTAGTAAGCGGACAGGGGGCTACGAGCAGTACTTC. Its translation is CASSKRTGGYEQYF. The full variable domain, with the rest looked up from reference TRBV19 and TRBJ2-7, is DGGITQSPKYLFRKEGQNVTLSCEQNLNHDAMYWYRQDPGQGLRLIYYSQIVNDFQKGDIAEGYSVSREKKESFPLTVTSAQKNPTAFYLCASSKRTGGYEQYFGPGTRLTVT.